Presented here are 24 T cell receptor beta chains from one specimen sequenced in a study of regulatory T cells in long-lasting Graves disease. The time point was: newly diagnosed GD, antithyroid drugs for less than 3 months. Researchers made the TCR library from RNA that was extracted from PBMCs. Researchers made TCR beta libraries by using iRepertoire HTBI primers and running Arm-PCR on CDR3 regions. TCRdb itself ran the multiplex PCR reads through MiXCR, one entry per CDR3 protein. The repertoire holds hundreds of thousands of distinct CDR3 sequences, with 15% to 20% as singletons. These same data were also listed under a study on T cells in Graves' hyperthyroidism and ophthalmopathy.

This specimen was peripheral blood mononuclear cells (PBMCs), taken at new diagnosis, from a patient treated with antithyroid drugs. The source of these receptors is a woman aged 35 to 60 with Graves disease.

This chain joins TRBV20-1 and TRBJ2-2, with 12 positions matching TRBD2. CDR3 length equals 14 residues. Per germline, CDR1 DFQATT and CDR2 SNEGSKA (reference sequence). J gave up 6 bases and V 5 bases, and 4 bases lay outside the gene matches. In DNA, the CDR3 is TGCAGTGCTCTAGCGGGGGGGAGCGCCGGGGAGCTGTTTTTT. Translating gives CSALAGGSAGELFF.

This clonotype has just a few counts. J is TRBJ1-4 and V is TRBV12-3 or TRBV12-4; D gene uncertain. The CDR3 runs to 12 residues. V was shortened by 7 bases and J by 8 bases, with 11 bases between the two germline ends. CDR3 loop: CASTGLTEKLFF. CDR3 DNA: TGTGCCAGCACCGGACTTACAGAAAAACTGTTTTTT.

This clonotype has more than one count but fewer than ten. The chain links TRBV7-2 to TRBJ1-1; no firm D call. The germline gives CDR1 SGHTA, CDR2 FQGNSA. The CDR3 loop spans 15 amino acids. Deletions cut 5 bases from V and 0 bases from J, with 13 bases between. The CDR3 reads CASSQLGALNTEAFF. In DNA, the CDR3 is TGTGCCAGCAGCCAACTTGGAGCACTGAACACTGAAGCTTTCTTT.

This clonotype has at least ten counts. The chain links TRBV18 to TRBJ1-1; possibly TRBD1 for D (5 bases). The CDR3 is 15 residues long. V dropped 3 bases and J dropped 0 bases, with 11 bases sitting between them. Looked up from germline, CDR1 is KGHSH and CDR2 is LQKENI. Written as DNA, the CDR3 is TGTGCCAGCTCACCCTCCCGGGGGGTGAACACTGAAGCTTTCTTT. This gives the protein CASSPSRGVNTEAFF.

In this sample, this clonotype turned up many times. The chain carries TRBV20-1 and TRBJ1-1, with 7 nucleotides matching TRBD1. This CDR3 region has 13 residues. Trimming took 5 bases from V and 3 from J; bases not matched to a gene: 6. Germline V gene lookup returns CDR1 DFQATT and CDR2 SNEGSKA (reference sequence). CDR3 protein: CSARTGGDTEAFF. In DNA, the CDR3 is TGCAGTGCTCGGACAGGAGGAGACACTGAAGCTTTCTTT.

This clonotype was seen many times. The V call is TRBV6-1, the J call TRBJ2-1; no clear D. The CDR3 sequence is 14 residues long. CDR1 and CDR2 from the germline V gene are MNHNS and SASEGT. Trimming took 4 bases from V and 0 from J, leaving 7 bases between them. The CDR3 bases are TGTGCCAGCAGTGGTGGGAACTCCTACAATGAGCAGTTCTTC. Protein sequence: CASSGGNSYNEQFF.

This clonotype has a count of ten or more. The chain has TRBV7-9 and TRBJ1-5; 10 positions agree with TRBD1. Germline CDR1 reads SEHNR; CDR2 reads FQNEAQ (reference sequence). Trimming removed 5 bases from V and 9 bases from J; junction bases left unmatched: 7. The CDR3 covers 14 residues. DNA for the CDR3: TGTGCCAGCAGCCCAGGGACAGGGGACCCGCCCCAGCATTTT. Translation gives CASSPGTGDPPQHF.

This clonotype was seen many times. The rearrangement links TRBV5-1 to TRBJ1-1, with TRBD1 matching 9 bases. This CDR3 has 15 amino acids. V was clipped by 2 bases and J by 1 base; unmatched bases: 3. Per the germline V gene, CDR1 is SGHRS and CDR2 is YFSETQ. Written as DNA, the CDR3 is TGCGCCAGCAGCTTACAGGGGGCCTGGAACACTGAAGCTTTCTTT. This translates into CASSLQGAWNTEAFF. The entire variable domain, with the rest obtained from reference TRBV5-1 and TRBJ1-1, is as follows: KAGVTQTPRYLIKTRGQQVTLSCSPISGHRSVSWYQQTPGQGLQFLFEYFSETQRNKGNFPGRFSGRQFSNSRSEMNVSTLELGDSALYLCASSLQGAWNTEAFFGQGTRLTVV.

The V gene is TRBV28, the J gene TRBJ1-1, with D possibly TRBD1 on 6 matching bases. Germline lookup yields CDR1 MDHEN and CDR2 SYDVKM. The CDR3 is made up of 15 amino acids. V lost 7 bases and J lost 5, with 20 bases in between. CDR3 sequence (DNA): TGTGCCAGCACCAACCCGGGGGGGGGCGGAACTGAAGCTTTCTTT. Its translation: CASTNPGGGGTEAFF.

Concerning this clonotype itself: Mismatch with germline at one junction end may stem from a read error. This sequence joins TRBV7-9 and TRBJ1-1; no firm D call. The CDR3 runs 16 residues. Germline lookup yields CDR1 SEHNR and CDR2 FQNEAQ (reference sequence). As DNA, the CDR3 is TGTACCAGCAGCTTACCCTACAGCGAATTGAACACTGAAGCTTTCTTT. It encodes CTSSLPYSELNTEAFF.

This clonotype was counted many times. The J gene is TRBJ2-7, the V gene TRBV12-3 or TRBV12-4, with 8 bases matching TRBD1. The CDR3 runs 15 residues. Trimming took 3 bases from V and 2 from J; bases not matched to a gene: 6. This chain's CDR3 is CASSLGTGFPYEQYF. CDR3 bases: TGTGCCAGCAGTTTGGGGACAGGTTTCCCCTACGAGCAGTACTTC.

This clonotype was picked up many times. V is TRBV28 and J is TRBJ2-1, with 7 bases lining up with TRBD2. This CDR3 has 14 residues. CDR1 is MDHEN and CDR2 is SYDVKM in the germline V gene. Unmatched junction bases numbered 5, after V lost 6 bases and J lost 3 bases. CDR3 nucleotides: TGTGCCAGCAGGGGGGGGAACAGCTACAATGAGCAGTTCTTC. Residues: CASRGGNSYNEQFF.

The chain combines TRBV10-3 with TRBJ1-5; D remains unclear. CDR1 ENHRY and CDR2 SYGVKD come from the germline V gene. V was clipped by 2 bases and J by 0 bases, with 5 bases between them. CDR3 length equals 14 residues. CDR3 in amino acids: CAISEPNSNQPQHF. CDR3 in DNA: TGTGCCATCAGTGAGCCTAATAGCAATCAGCCCCAGCATTTT.

At least ten counts were recorded for this clonotype. The chain combines TRBV12-3 or TRBV12-4 with TRBJ1-1; D not resolved. This CDR3 comprises 12 residues. Trimming shortened V by 6 bases and J by 6 bases, and 11 bases separated the two germline ends. DNA for the CDR3: TGTGCCAGCAGCCTAGAGACCCCTGAAGCTTTCTTT. Translated, it gives CASSLETPEAFF.

CDR3 amino acids: CASSHNRGLDEKLFF. Here the CDR3 DNA reads TGTGCCAGCAGTCATAACAGGGGGCTAGATGAAAAACTGTTTTTT. This chain links TRBV7-8 with TRBJ1-4; 9 bases match TRBD1. Germline CDR1 and CDR2: SGHVS and FQNEAQ. CDR3 length: 15 amino acids. V shed 6 bases and J 6 bases; nucleotides not matched to a gene: 8.

This clonotype was detected ten times or more. The rearrangement uses TRBV20-1 and TRBJ1-1; TRBD1 matches at 7 bases. The germline V gene has CDR1 DFQATT and CDR2 SNEGSKA (reference sequence). This CDR3 contains 11 residues. Trimming at V came to 4 bases and at J to 11 bases, leaving 7 bases not matched to a gene. The CDR3 region is CSAIPDRRAFF. The CDR3 DNA is TGCAGTGCTATACCGGACAGGAGGGCTTTCTTT.

This clonotype was found many times. The chain employs TRBV3-1 and TRBJ1-6; D might be TRBD1 (5 bases). The CDR3 totals 16 residues. The germline CDR1 and CDR2 sequences are LGHDT and YNNKEL (reference sequence). Trimming took off 1 base at V and 7 bases at J, with 14 bases between the two ends. CDR3 nucleotides: TGTGCCAGCAGCCAAGGTGTAGAGAGGGGAAATTCACCCCTCCACTTT. Its protein product is CASSQGVERGNSPLHF.

This clonotype has only one observation. The J gene is TRBJ1-2, the V gene TRBV4-1; D is unresolved. The CDR3 extends over 15 amino acids. Deletions cut 0 bases from V and 2 bases from J, with 10 bases between. CDR1 MGHRA and CDR2 YSYEKL come from the germline V gene. CDR3 region: CASSQDNEANYGYTF. CDR3 coding DNA: TGCGCCAGCAGCCAAGATAACGAGGCGAACTATGGCTACACCTTC.

This clonotype was picked up a small number of times. This chain joins TRBV28 and TRBJ1-6, with a tentative D call TRBD1 (5 bases). V lost 7 bases and J lost 0, with 10 bases in between. The germline V gene has CDR1 MDHEN and CDR2 SYDVKM. The CDR3 spans 15 residues. DNA for the CDR3: TGTGCCAGCAAGGGAGGGGACTCCTATAATTCACCCCTCCACTTT. Residues: CASKGGDSYNSPLHF. The variable domain in full, with the rest retrieved from reference TRBV28 and TRBJ1-6, is DVKVTQSSRYLVKRTGEKVFLECVQDMDHENMFWYRQDPGLGLRLIYFSYDVKMKEKGDIPEGYSVSREKKERFSLILESASTNQTSMYLCASKGGDSYNSPLHFGNGTRLTVT.

This clonotype was seen repeatedly, ten times or more. The rearrangement joins TRBV3-1 to TRBJ2-7, with D possibly matching TRBD2 (7 bases). CDR1 is LGHDT, CDR2 YNNKEL, per germline (reference sequence). The CDR3 spans 15 residues. V lost 0 bases and J lost 2, with 11 bases in between. CDR3 nucleotide sequence: TGTGCCAGCAGCCAAGAGGGGGGGGCAACCTACGAGCAGTACTTC. Residues: CASSQEGGATYEQYF.

This clonotype was counted only a few times. The chain recombines TRBV12-3 or TRBV12-4 with TRBJ2-1; 8 bases are a match to TRBD1. This CDR3 spans 14 amino acids. The V segment lost 7 bases and the J segment 4 bases; nucleotides outside the gene matches: 6. For the CDR3, the DNA is TGTGCCAGCACCCTCAGGGGGCGGTACAATGAGCAGTTCTTC. Amino acids: CASTLRGRYNEQFF.

In its sample, this clonotype was seen many times. This sequence joins TRBV3-1 and TRBJ2-3, with D hard to call. Germline CDR1 reads LGHDT; CDR2 reads YNNKEL (reference sequence). The germline V and J ends were trimmed by 4 bases and 3 bases, with 11 bases remaining between them. The CDR3 consists of 14 residues. The CDR3 sequence is CASSPYGRTDTQYF. In DNA, the CDR3 is TGTGCCAGCAGCCCATACGGTCGAACAGATACGCAGTATTTT.

This clonotype was recorded a few times. V and J are TRBV7-9 and TRBJ1-2; 7 bases map to TRBD1. With V trimmed by 4 bases and J by 7 bases, 12 bases remained unmatched. The CDR3 covers 15 residues. Germline V gives CDR1 SEHNR, CDR2 FQNEAQ (reference sequence). CDR3 sequence reads: CASSSWTGSFPGYTF. In nucleotides, the CDR3 is TGTGCCAGCAGCTCTTGGACAGGCTCCTTCCCTGGCTACACCTTC.

This chain joins TRBV9 and TRBJ1-2; D gene uncertain. The germline V gene has CDR1 SGDLS and CDR2 YYNGEE. The CDR3 consists of 14 residues. V was clipped by 4 bases and J by 3 bases, with 13 bases between them. CDR3 amino acids: CASSRSGIDYGYTF. The CDR3 bases are TGTGCCAGCAGCCGTTCAGGTATAGACTATGGCTACACCTTC.